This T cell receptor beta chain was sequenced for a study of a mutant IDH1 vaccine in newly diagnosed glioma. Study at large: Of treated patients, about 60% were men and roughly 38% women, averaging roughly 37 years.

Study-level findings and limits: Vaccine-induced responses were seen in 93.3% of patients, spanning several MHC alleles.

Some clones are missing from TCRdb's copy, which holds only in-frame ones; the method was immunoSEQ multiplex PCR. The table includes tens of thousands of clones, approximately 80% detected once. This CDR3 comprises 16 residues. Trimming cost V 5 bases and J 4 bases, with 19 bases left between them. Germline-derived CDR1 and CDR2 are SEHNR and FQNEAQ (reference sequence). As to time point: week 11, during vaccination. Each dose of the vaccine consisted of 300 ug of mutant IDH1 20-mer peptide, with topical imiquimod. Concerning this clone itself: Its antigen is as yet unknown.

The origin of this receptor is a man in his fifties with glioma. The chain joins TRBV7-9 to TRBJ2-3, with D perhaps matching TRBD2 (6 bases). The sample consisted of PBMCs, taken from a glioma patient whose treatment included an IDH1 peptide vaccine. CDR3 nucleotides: TGTGCCAGCAGCCCCCCTAGCGTATCTCAAGCAGATACGCAGTATTTT. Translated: CASSPPSVSQADTQYF.